The 25 T cell receptor beta chains in this list originate from one sample, sequenced in a study of cytomegalovirus exposure and HLA in healthy donors. The assay was immunoSEQ multiplex PCR, and TCRdb's table has in-frame clones only and misses some. The table lists some 140,000 clones, roughly nine tenths of them singletons. The source material was PBMCs. The receptors were sampled from a man aged 18 to 30 in good health and CMV-seronegative.

This clone was recorded once. The chain is built from TRBV5-1 and TRBJ2-6; TRBD2 is a possible D gene (7 bases). Looked up from germline, CDR1 is SGHRS and CDR2 is YFSETQ. This CDR3 has 14 residues. The germline V and J ends were trimmed by 4 bases and 4 bases, with 9 bases remaining between them. CDR3 loop: CASSGGAGANVLTF. The CDR3 DNA reads TGCGCCAGCAGCGGGGGGGCCGGGGCCAACGTCCTGACTTTC.

The chain links TRBV4-3 to TRBJ1-2, with D hard to call. The germline CDR1 and CDR2 sequences are LGHNA and YSLEER. The V and J ends lost 0 bases and 4 bases respectively, with 6 bases between them. The CDR3 contains 13 residues. CDR3 DNA sequence: TGCGCCAGCAGCCAAGATGGCTTCTATGGCTACACCTTC. Its translation is CASSQDGFYGYTF.

The V call is TRBV10-2, the J call TRBJ2-7; 9 positions agree with TRBD1. The CDR3 is 16 amino acids. V lost 6 bases, J lost 6 bases, and 15 bases stayed unmatched. Germline values: CDR1 WSHSY, CDR2 SAAADI. The CDR3 DNA sequence: TGCGCCAGCAGGATTGGGGTGGGACAGGGCTCCATCGAGCAGTACTTC. Translated, it gives CASRIGVGQGSIEQYF.

The chain is built from TRBV2 and TRBJ1-3; possible D gene TRBD1, 6 bases. Germline lookup yields CDR1 SNHLY and CDR2 FYNNEI. The CDR3 spans 16 residues. V lost 4 bases, J lost 3 bases, and 16 bases lay in between. The CDR3 is CASSVGRGAGGNTIYF. Here the CDR3 DNA reads TGTGCCAGCAGTGTCGGCCGGGGGGCGGGTGGAAACACCATATATTTT. Full variable domain (rest looked up from reference TRBV2 and TRBJ1-3): EPEVTQTPSHQVTQMGQEVILRCVPISNHLYFYWYRQILGQKVEFLVSFYNNEISEKSEIFDDQFSVERPDGSNFTLKIRSTKLEDSAMYFCASSVGRGAGGNTIYFGEGSWLTVV.

The chain has TRBV9 and TRBJ2-7; D possibly corresponds to TRBD1 (6 bases). The germline V and J ends were trimmed by 0 bases and 5 bases, with 15 bases remaining between them. Germline CDR1 reads SGDLS; CDR2 reads YYNGEE. The CDR3 spans 15 residues. CDR3 in DNA: TGTGCCAGCAGCGTAGCTGGCCAGGGGATGAACGAGCAGTACTTC. It specifies CASSVAGQGMNEQYF.

This chain connects TRBV10-3 to TRBJ2-1, with 10 bases fitting TRBD2. Trimming removed 3 bases from V and 6 bases from J; junction bases left unmatched: 5. This CDR3 is built from 15 residues. In germline, CDR1 is ENHRY, CDR2 SYGVKD. The DNA of the CDR3 is TGTGCCATCAGTGATGTAACTAGCGGGATCAATGAGCAGTTCTTC. It is translated as CAISDVTSGINEQFF.

The chain combines TRBV15 with TRBJ2-7; tentatively, D is TRBD1 (6 bases). Trimming stripped 5 bases from V and 5 bases from J, with 10 bases between. This CDR3 region has 12 residues. The germline CDR1 and CDR2 sequences are LNHNV and YYDKDF (reference sequence). The CDR3 spells CATSVQGHEQYF. In DNA form, the CDR3 reads TGTGCCACCAGCGTACAGGGCCACGAGCAGTACTTC.

The rearrangement links TRBV4-3 to TRBJ2-1, with 11 bases fitting TRBD2. This CDR3 region has 18 residues. Germline lookup yields CDR1 LGHNA and CDR2 YSLEER. The trim removed 1 base at V and 9 bases at J, leaving 14 bases unmatched. CDR3 sequence: CASSQGGTSGSLVGEQFF. In nucleotides, the CDR3 is TGCGCCAGCAGCCAAGGAGGAACTAGCGGGAGCCTAGTGGGTGAGCAGTTCTTC.

To note about this clone: The junction departs from the called germline gene at one end, perhaps through a read error. The J gene is TRBJ1-2, the V gene TRBV6-1; tentative D call: TRBD1 (5 bases). This CDR3 comprises 12 residues. Germline loops: CDR1 MNHNS, CDR2 SASEGT. The CDR3 here is CAGREVSRGYTF. CDR3 nucleotide sequence: TGTGCCGGCAGGGAGGTGTCGAGGGGCTACACCTTC.

The DNA of the CDR3 is TGTGCCAGCAGTCCATTCCCCAGGGGCGCCTACGAGCAGTACTTC. Its protein product is CASSPFPRGAYEQYF. The chain is built from TRBV7-9 and TRBJ2-7; maybe TRBD1 (6 bases). The germline V gene encodes CDR1 SEHNR and CDR2 FQNEAQ (reference sequence). This CDR3 contains 15 residues. V was trimmed by 6 bases and J by 2 bases, leaving 17 bases between them.

The chain is built from TRBV30 and TRBJ2-1; 8 positions match TRBD1. CDR1 is GTSNPN and CDR2 is SVGIG in the germline V gene (reference sequence). This CDR3 comprises 15 residues. The V gene end was trimmed by 0 bases and the J gene end by 8 bases; junction bases not matched to a gene: 9. The CDR3 bases are TGTGCCTGGAGTGTACACCAGGGGGCACTTGATGAGCAGTTCTTC. Its translation is CAWSVHQGALDEQFF.

The chain links TRBV6-5 to TRBJ2-7; D call uncertain. The CDR3 has 15 residues. V was clipped by 2 bases and J by 0 bases, with 11 bases between them. Looked up from germline, CDR1 is MNHEY and CDR2 is SVGAGI. For the CDR3, the DNA is TGTGCCAGCAGTTACGGGCCACATAGCTCCTACGAGCAGTACTTC. Encoded protein: CASSYGPHSSYEQYF.

This clone has only one observation. CDR3 DNA: TGTGCCAGCAGCTTGGTTGCAGGGATCCGTTCACCCCTCCACTTT. Its translation is CASSLVAGIRSPLHF. The rearrangement joins TRBV5-6 to TRBJ1-6, with D possibly matching TRBD1 (5 bases). This CDR3 has 15 amino acids. Germline values: CDR1 SGHDT, CDR2 YYEEEE. The V end was cut by 0 bases, the J end by 9 bases, with 13 bases between.

J is TRBJ2-2 and V is TRBV5-6, with 11 nucleotides matching TRBD1. The CDR3 spans 16 residues. Per germline, CDR1 SGHDT and CDR2 YYEEEE. The V and J ends lost 4 bases and 7 bases, in that order; junction bases with no gene match: 9. The CDR3 reads CASSRLDRGRIGELFF. In nucleotides, the CDR3 is TGTGCCAGCAGCAGACTGGACAGGGGGCGTATCGGGGAGCTGTTTTTT.

The chain recombines TRBV5-1 with TRBJ2-1; 7 bases fit TRBD2. Germline V gene sequence: CDR1 SGHRS, CDR2 YFSETQ. This CDR3 has 15 amino acids. V lost 0 bases and J lost 3; bases outside the gene matches: 3. CDR3 bases: TGCGCCAGCAGCTTGGCAGCGGGGTTCTACAATGAGCAGTTCTTC. Residues: CASSLAAGFYNEQFF. The full variable domain, its missing parts supplied by reference TRBV5-1 and TRBJ2-1, is KAGVTQTPRYLIKTRGQQVTLSCSPISGHRSVSWYQQTPGQGLQFLFEYFSETQRNKGNFPGRFSGRQFSNSRSEMNVSTLELGDSALYLCASSLAAGFYNEQFFGPGTRLTVL.

The chain links TRBV5-6 to TRBJ2-7; TRBD2 matches at 14 bases. The CDR3 is 15 amino acids. The germline V gene has CDR1 SGHDT and CDR2 YYEEEE. V dropped 2 bases and J dropped 7; count of bases not matched to a gene: 5. The CDR3 DNA is TGTGCCAGCAGCTTAGGGACTAGCGGGGGTGTTGAGCAGTACTTC. Translating it yields CASSLGTSGGVEQYF.

The chain recombines TRBV2 with TRBJ2-7, with no clear D. The CDR3 totals 10 residues. The germline gives CDR1 SNHLY, CDR2 FYNNEI. CDR3 DNA: TGTGCAGGCGGTAAGAGCGAGCAGTACTTC. Residues: CAGGKSEQYF.

The V gene is TRBV10-3, the J gene TRBJ1-5; D remains unclear. The length of the CDR3 is 13 residues. CDR1 and CDR2 (germline): ENHRY, SYGVKD. V lost 4 bases and J lost 6, with 10 bases in between. This CDR3 reads CAISAAGGQPQHF. Here the CDR3 DNA reads TGTGCCATCAGTGCGGCGGGAGGTCAGCCCCAGCATTTT.

V gene TRBV28 combines with J gene TRBJ2-1, with 8 positions matching TRBD2. The CDR3 consists of 15 residues. After removal of 7 bases from V and 2 bases from J, the junction contained 7 bases not matched to a gene. Germline V gene lookup returns CDR1 MDHEN and CDR2 SYDVKM. CDR3 coding DNA: TGTGCCAGCAACCCGGGGGGGGGACCCTACAATGAGCAGTTCTTC. Translated, it gives CASNPGGGPYNEQFF.

The gene calls are TRBV7-6 and TRBJ2-3; weak D call: TRBD2 (7 bases). Between the trimmed V and J ends, which lost 5 bases and 3 bases, there was a span of 21 bases. Germline values: CDR1 SGHVS, CDR2 FNYEAQ. This CDR3 has 17 amino acids. The CDR3 DNA follows: TGTGCCAGCAGCCCCCTCGGGGGCGGGAGAGGGACAGATACGCAGTATTTT. It yields the protein CASSPLGGGRGTDTQYF.

J is TRBJ2-2 and V is TRBV7-8, with TRBD2 matching 7 bases. The CDR3 consists of 14 residues. The V gene end was trimmed by 5 bases and the J gene end by 5 bases; junction bases not matched to a gene: 5. The germline V gene encodes CDR1 SGHVS and CDR2 FQNEAQ. Written as DNA, the CDR3 is TGTGCCAGCAGCCCCCTCGGGGGGACCGGGGAGCTGTTTTTT. Translated: CASSPLGGTGELFF.

The chain employs TRBV7-7 and TRBJ2-2; perhaps TRBD1 as D (6 bases). The length of the CDR3 is 15 residues. Looked up from germline, CDR1 is SSHAT and CDR2 is FNYEAQ (reference sequence). V lost 4 bases, J lost 2 bases, and 11 bases lay in between. CDR3 region: CASSSRTANTGELFF. DNA for the CDR3: TGTGCCAGCAGCTCCCGGACAGCCAACACCGGGGAGCTGTTTTTT.

A single count supports this clone. The CDR3 reads CASGTDRGDSPLHF. CDR3 bases: TGTGCCAGCGGGACCGACAGGGGAGACTCACCCCTCCACTTT. The V and J genes are TRBV11-2 and TRBJ1-6; 8 bases are shared with TRBD1. Germline assignment: CDR1 SGHAT and CDR2 FQNNGV. The CDR3 runs to 14 residues. The V gene end was trimmed by 8 bases and the J gene end by 10 bases; junction bases not matched to a gene: 10. Looking up the rest from reference TRBV11-2 and TRBJ1-6 gives the full variable domain: EAGVAQSPRYKIIEKRQSVAFWCNPISGHATLYWYQQILGQGPKLLIQFQNNGVVDDSQLPKDRFSAERLKGVDSTLKIQPAKLEDSAVYLCASGTDRGDSPLHFGNGTRLTVT.

The chain joins TRBV7-9 to TRBJ2-7, with TRBD1 identical over 7 bases. Germline-derived CDR1 and CDR2 are SEHNR and FQNEAQ (reference sequence). The V segment lost 3 bases and the J segment 7 bases; nucleotides outside the gene matches: 9. CDR3 length: 14 amino acids. The CDR3 DNA reads TGTGCCAGCAGCTTGGGACAGCCCAAACTGGAGCAGTACTTC. Protein: CASSLGQPKLEQYF.

The chain has TRBV10-3 and TRBJ1-1, with D possibly being TRBD1 (5 bases). The CDR3 runs 15 residues. V was pared by 3 bases and J by 1 base, with 12 bases between. Germline CDR1 ENHRY, CDR2 SYGVKD. CDR3 in amino acids: CAISEDSRPNTEAFF. The CDR3, as DNA: TGTGCCATCAGTGAAGACAGCCGCCCGAACACTGAAGCTTTCTTT.